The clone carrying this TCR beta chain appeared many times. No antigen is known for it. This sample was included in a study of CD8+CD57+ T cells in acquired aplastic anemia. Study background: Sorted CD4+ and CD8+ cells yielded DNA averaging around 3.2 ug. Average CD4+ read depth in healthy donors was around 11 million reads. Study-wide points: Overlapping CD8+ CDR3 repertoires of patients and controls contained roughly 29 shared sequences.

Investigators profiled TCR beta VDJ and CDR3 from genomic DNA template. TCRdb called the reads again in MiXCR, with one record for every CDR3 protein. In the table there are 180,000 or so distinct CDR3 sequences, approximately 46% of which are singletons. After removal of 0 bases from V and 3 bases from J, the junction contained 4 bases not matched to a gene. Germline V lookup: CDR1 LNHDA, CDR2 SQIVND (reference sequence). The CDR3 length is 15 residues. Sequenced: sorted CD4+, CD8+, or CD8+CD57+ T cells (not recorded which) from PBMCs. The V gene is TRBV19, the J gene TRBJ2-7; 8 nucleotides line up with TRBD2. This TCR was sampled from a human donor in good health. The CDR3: CASSIDGTRDYEQYF. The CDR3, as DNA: TGTGCCAGTAGTATAGACGGGACTAGGGACTACGAGCAGTACTTC. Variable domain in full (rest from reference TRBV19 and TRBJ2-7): DGGITQSPKYLFRKEGQNVTLSCEQNLNHDAMYWYRQDPGQGLRLIYYSQIVNDFQKGDIAEGYSVSREKKESFPLTVTSAQKNPTAFYLCASSIDGTRDYEQYFGPGTRLTVT.